What follows are 30 T cell receptor beta chains derived from one specimen sequenced in a study of post-analysis software for immune sequencing data. Study outcomes and limitations: Relative to controls, patients had roughly five TRBV segments at higher frequency, with TRBV5-6, TRBV5-1 and TRBV20-1 among these.

cDNA libraries of TCR beta carried unique molecular identifiers. One entry per CDR3 protein results from TCRdb running MiXCR on the PCR reads. The profile shows some 700,000 distinct CDR3 sequences, approximately 60% of them singletons. These receptors' targets are unknown. Input material: blood. All receptors derive from a girl aged 2 to 10 with multiple sclerosis.

The chain couples TRBV20-1 to TRBJ2-3; D may correspond to TRBD1 or TRBD2 (5 bases each). V lost 5 bases to trimming and J lost 0 bases, with 12 bases between them. This CDR3 region has 14 residues. Germline-derived CDR1 and CDR2 are DFQATT and SNEGSKA (reference sequence). Written as DNA, the CDR3 is TGCAGTGCTGAGTCCCGGGACAGCACAGATACGCAGTATTTT. This encodes CSAESRDSTDTQYF.

In this sample, this clonotype turned up a few times. The rearrangement joins TRBV6-5 to TRBJ2-3; D is undetermined. V shed 2 bases and J shed 6 bases, with 15 bases lying between them. The CDR3 extends over 15 amino acids. Germline V gives CDR1 MNHEY, CDR2 SVGAGI. As DNA, the CDR3 is TGTGCCAGCAGTTACACGGGCCTACCCGGGGATACGCAGTATTTT. It yields the protein CASSYTGLPGDTQYF.

The rearrangement joins TRBV20-1 to TRBJ1-1; a weak D match, TRBD1 (5 bases). V dropped 1 base and J dropped 0 bases, with 12 bases sitting between them. From germline, CDR1 is DFQATT and CDR2 SNEGSKA (reference sequence). CDR3 size: 15 residues. CDR3 DNA: TGCAGTGCTAGAGTGCCAGGGACCATGAACACTGAAGCTTTCTTT. This encodes CSARVPGTMNTEAFF.

The chain links TRBV7-9 to TRBJ2-1; tentative D call: TRBD2 (6 bases). Germline CDR1 is SEHNR and CDR2 is FQNEAQ (reference sequence). The CDR3 has 13 residues. Trimming left V 6 bases short and J 10 bases short, with 16 bases between. CDR3 coding DNA: TGTGCCAGCAGTTCTATACTAGCAGGAGAGCAGTTCTTC. As protein: CASSSILAGEQFF.

CDR3 sequence: CSVRAQGGNEQFF. The CDR3 DNA is TGCAGCGTAAGGGCACAGGGAGGCAATGAGCAGTTCTTC. The genes are TRBV29-1 and TRBJ2-1, with D perhaps assigned TRBD1 or TRBD2 (6 bases each). Trimming stripped 6 bases from V and 6 bases from J, with 15 bases between. In germline, CDR1 is SQVTM, CDR2 ANQGSEA. The CDR3 length is 13 residues.

This chain links TRBV3-1 with TRBJ1-2; D perhaps matches TRBD1 (5 bases). The CDR3 has 14 residues. CDR1 is LGHDT, CDR2 YNNKEL, per germline (reference sequence). The V gene lost 2 bases and the J gene lost 4 bases, with 11 bases spanning the gap. CDR3 in amino acids: CASSQRTTVYGYTF. The CDR3 region has the DNA TGTGCCAGCAGCCAACGGACAACGGTCTATGGCTACACCTTC.

The sample holds one count of this clonotype. V usage is TRBV7-2 and J usage is TRBJ2-3; D remains unclear. Trimming cost V 1 base and J 10 bases, with 12 bases left between them. The CDR3 sequence is 13 residues long. Germline CDR1 is SGHTA and CDR2 is FQGNSA. Here the CDR3 reads CASSLEESRAQYF. Written as DNA, the CDR3 is TGTGCCAGCAGCTTAGAAGAAAGTCGGGCGCAGTATTTT.

The chain uses TRBV25-1 and TRBJ2-3; TRBD2 might be the D (5 bases). V lost 7 bases, J lost 0 bases, and 11 bases lay in between. The CDR3 has 14 amino acids. The germline V gene has CDR1 MGHDK and CDR2 SYGVNS. The CDR3 spells CASTHGVSTDTQYF. The CDR3 DNA reads TGTGCCAGCACTCACGGGGTGAGCACAGATACGCAGTATTTT.

This clonotype showed up many times. The V call is TRBV29-1, the J call TRBJ2-2; D gene uncertain. This CDR3 comprises 15 residues. V dropped 3 bases and J dropped 4 bases, with 15 bases sitting between them. The V gene's germline CDR1 is SQVTM and CDR2 ANQGSEA. The CDR3: CSVDSATGLTGELFF. DNA of the CDR3: TGCAGCGTTGATTCGGCTACCGGGCTCACCGGGGAGCTGTTTTTT.

This clonotype was seen only a few times. The chain is built from TRBV12-3 or TRBV12-4 and TRBJ1-2; 7 bases align to TRBD1. Trimming cost V 6 bases and J 9 bases; bases outside gene matches: 10. CDR3 length: 13 residues. The CDR3 DNA is TGTGCCAGCAGAGATCGACAGGGAGGGAGCTACACCTTC. Protein: CASRDRQGGSYTF.

This clonotype appeared a few times. This chain links TRBV6-2 or TRBV6-3 with TRBJ2-5, with no clear D. CDR1 MNHEY and CDR2 SVGEGT come from the germline V gene. The CDR3 length is 13 residues. The V end was cut by 2 bases, the J end by 0 bases, with 4 bases between. The CDR3 DNA sequence: TGTGCCAGCAGTTACCCTAACCAAGAGACCCAGTACTTC. Protein: CASSYPNQETQYF.

A few counts support this clonotype. The chain couples TRBV15 to TRBJ2-5, with 9 positions matching TRBD1. CDR3 size: 15 residues. Germline V CDR1 and CDR2: LNHNV, YYDKDF (reference sequence). Trimming removed 5 bases from V and 2 bases from J; junction bases left unmatched: 6. The CDR3 loop is CATSSSGTGQETQYF. The CDR3 DNA reads TGTGCCACCAGCTCATCCGGGACAGGGCAAGAGACCCAGTACTTC.

The genes are TRBV3-1 and TRBJ2-5; D gene ambiguous. The CDR3 is 14 amino acids. Germline V gene sequence: CDR1 LGHDT, CDR2 YNNKEL (reference sequence). With 2 bases removed from V and 4 bases from J, the gap between germline ends came to 11 bases. The chain's CDR3 is CASSQLPGRETQYF. The CDR3 region has the DNA TGTGCCAGCAGCCAACTGCCAGGACGAGAGACCCAGTACTTC.

This chain joins TRBV19 and TRBJ1-1, with D maybe TRBD1 (6 bases). V dropped 6 bases and J dropped 0 bases, with 14 bases sitting between them. CDR1 LNHDA and CDR2 SQIVND come from the germline V gene (reference sequence). The CDR3 is 15 residues long. CDR3 sequence (DNA): TGTGCCAGTAGGGGCAGGGGCCGTGTGAACACTGAAGCTTTCTTT. This encodes CASRGRGRVNTEAFF.

In this sample, this clonotype turned up a few times. This chain joins TRBV5-1 and TRBJ2-3; TRBD2 matches 9 bases. CDR1 and CDR2 (germline): SGHRS, YFSETQ. This CDR3 has 17 residues. Unmatched junction bases numbered 6, after V lost 0 bases and J lost 1 base. In DNA form, the CDR3 reads TGCGCCAGCAGCTTGGGGGCTAGCGGGACCGGCACAGATACGCAGTATTTT. The encoded protein is CASSLGASGTGTDTQYF.

CDR3 amino acids: CASSPPLYGAVFF. The CDR3, as DNA: TGTGCCAGCAGCCCACCCCTATATGGTGCGGTGTTCTTC. The V and J genes are TRBV7-2 and TRBJ2-1; D ambiguous. The length of the CDR3 is 13 residues. CDR1 is SGHTA, CDR2 FQGNSA, per germline. The V gene lost 5 bases and the J gene lost 15 bases, with 20 bases spanning the gap. Together with reference TRBV7-2 and TRBJ2-1, the CDR3 gives the full variable domain: GAGVSQSPSNKVTEKGKDVELRCDPISGHTALYWYRQSLGQGLEFLIYFQGNSAPDKSGLPSDRFSAERTGGSVSTLTIQRTQQEDSAVYLCASSPPLYGAVFFGPGTRLTVL.

The genes are TRBV20-1 and TRBJ2-1; TRBD1 matches at 8 bases. Germline V CDR1 and CDR2: DFQATT, SNEGSKA (reference sequence). V gave up 2 bases and J gave up 7 bases; unmatched junction bases: 16. The CDR3 is 17 amino acids. Here the CDR3 DNA reads TGCAGTGCTAGAAATCTGGGACAGGCGGCATCTAGGAATGAGCAGTTCTTC. Translated: CSARNLGQAASRNEQFF.

The chain carries TRBV29-1 and TRBJ2-1, with 11 positions matching TRBD2. CDR1 and CDR2 from the germline V gene are SQVTM and ANQGSEA. The CDR3 covers 17 residues. V was clipped by 0 bases and J by 9 bases; unmatched bases: 13. This CDR3 reads CSVEDPIAGGPLSEQFF. For the CDR3, the DNA is TGCAGCGTTGAAGACCCTATAGCGGGAGGGCCGCTTTCTGAGCAGTTCTTC.

This clonotype has only one observation. The rearrangement joins TRBV4-1 to TRBJ2-5; 7 bases are shared with TRBD2. With V trimmed by 3 bases and J by 2 bases, 12 bases remained unmatched. CDR3 length: 17 residues. Per germline, CDR1 MGHRA and CDR2 YSYEKL. The CDR3 DNA is TGCGCCAGCAGCCAGGCCGGGACTACCCCTCTTCAAGAGACCCAGTACTTC. Protein: CASSQAGTTPLQETQYF.

The chain uses TRBV7-3 and TRBJ1-1; D gene unclear. Per germline, CDR1 SGHTA and CDR2 FQGTGA. CDR3 length: 13 amino acids. Trimming took off 8 bases at V and 0 bases at J, with 10 bases between the two ends. CDR3 DNA: TGTGCCAGCCGGACGGCGATGAACACTGAAGCTTTCTTT. It encodes CASRTAMNTEAFF.

This clonotype occurred a few times. The rearrangement joins TRBV5-1 to TRBJ2-6, with a possible D match to TRBD1 (5 bases). The ends were cut back, 1 base at V and 2 bases at J, with 10 bases in the middle. The CDR3 runs 16 residues. From germline, CDR1 is SGHRS and CDR2 YFSETQ. This chain's CDR3 is CASSLNAGTGANVLTF. The DNA for the CDR3 is TGCGCCAGCAGCTTGAACGCAGGGACTGGGGCCAACGTCCTGACTTTC.

The V and J genes are TRBV20-1 and TRBJ2-7; the D gene is possibly TRBD1 (6 bases). The J call could be wrong; TRBJ2-5 is a better fit for the DNA end. This CDR3 is 16 amino acids long. Germline values: CDR1 DFQATT, CDR2 SNEGSKA (reference sequence). CDR3 sequence (DNA): TGCAGTGCTAGAGATCATGGGGCGAGGGACACAGAGACCCAGTACTTC. Amino acids: CSARDHGARDTETQYF.

This clonotype has more than one count but fewer than ten. The V call is TRBV20-1, the J call TRBJ2-5, with TRBD2 matching over 11 bases. CDR1 and CDR2 (germline): DFQATT, SNEGSKA (reference sequence). CDR3 length: 13 residues. J gave up 3 bases and V 7 bases, and 4 bases lay outside the gene matches. CDR3 sequence: CSVPTSGKETQYF. Here the CDR3 DNA reads TGCAGTGTTCCGACTAGCGGGAAAGAGACCCAGTACTTC.

The rearrangement uses TRBV7-2 and TRBJ1-5, with TRBD1 identical over 8 bases. Trimming took 5 bases from V and 0 from J; bases not matched to a gene: 6. The germline V gene encodes CDR1 SGHTA and CDR2 FQGNSA. This CDR3 region has 16 residues. The CDR3 protein is CASSPEDRASNQPQHF. Written as DNA, the CDR3 is TGTGCCAGCAGCCCGGAGGACAGGGCTAGCAATCAGCCCCAGCATTTT.

V and J are TRBV29-1 and TRBJ1-1; D gene uncertain. Germline CDR1 is SQVTM and CDR2 is ANQGSEA. The CDR3 has 12 amino acids. V was clipped by 7 bases and J by 2 bases, with 11 bases between them. CDR3 in DNA: TGCAGCGGCTCCCGGGCAAACACTGAAGCTTTCTTT. Translated: CSGSRANTEAFF.

The V call is TRBV20-1, the J call TRBJ2-1, with D tentatively TRBD1 (6 bases). Germline-derived CDR1 and CDR2 are DFQATT and SNEGSKA (reference sequence). The CDR3 covers 13 residues. V lost 6 bases and J lost 7, with 16 bases in between. CDR3 bases: TGCAGTGCGTTGACAGGATTAGGGAATGAGCAGTTCTTC. It is translated as CSALTGLGNEQFF.

This chain joins TRBV12-3 or TRBV12-4 and TRBJ1-5, with 9 bases matching TRBD1. The CDR3 loop spans 15 amino acids. Trimming at V came to 4 bases and at J to 4 bases, leaving 5 bases not matched to a gene. CDR3 bases: TGTGCCAGCAGTTCCGGGACAGGGATTAATCAGCCCCAGCATTTT. Its protein product is CASSSGTGINQPQHF.

The genes are TRBV20-1 and TRBJ1-2; D remains unclear. Germline values: CDR1 DFQATT, CDR2 SNEGSKA (reference sequence). The length of the CDR3 is 12 residues. CDR3 region: CAPSTINYGYTF. As DNA, the CDR3 is TGCGCCCCCTCCACAATTAACTATGGCTACACCTTC.

Only a few counts were recorded for this clonotype. The gene calls are TRBV5-5 and TRBJ1-6; 8 nucleotides agree with TRBD1. The junction had 8 bases not matched to a gene; V was cut back by 3 bases and J by 6 bases. Germline CDR1 reads SGHKS; CDR2 reads YYEKEE (reference sequence). The CDR3 is 16 residues long. In DNA form, the CDR3 reads TGTGCCAGCAGCTCCCTAGACAGGGGTGCTAATTCACCCCTCCACTTT. Translation: CASSSLDRGANSPLHF.

In its sample, this clonotype was seen a few times. The CDR3 DNA is TGCAGCGTCCGGCCCAAAACAGATACGCAGTATTTT. This gives the protein CSVRPKTDTQYF. The V call is TRBV29-1, the J call TRBJ2-3; D not resolved. The CDR3 has 12 residues. The V gene lost 6 bases and the J gene lost 3 bases, with 10 bases spanning the gap. Germline CDR1 and CDR2: SQVTM and ANQGSEA.